The entry below gives a single TCR beta chain sequence along with its context. The authors' processing: Quantification of nucleated cells was approximated via reference gene primer amplification. Some clones are missing from TCRdb's copy, which holds only in-frame ones; the method was immunoSEQ multiplex PCR. V, J and clone size are those of that table, while D and trimming were read from the DNA. The data show some 100,000 clones, around nine tenths seen once. The entry originates in a study of blood T cell repertoires in COVID-19. Overall study: Samples taken during acute and convalescent COVID-19 were collected in the United States, Italy and Spain. The cDNA or gDNA used as material had been derived from T cells, B-cell-depleted T cells, or PBMCs.

V lost 4 bases and J 0 bases, leaving 13 bases between the germline ends. Germline CDR1 is SGHRS and CDR2 is YFSETQ. CDR3 length: 16 residues. V is TRBV5-1 and J is TRBJ1-4; D possibly corresponds to TRBD1 (5 bases). Sequences were obtained from peripheral blood. The sequence was obtained from a man aged 45-60 years with acute or convalescent COVID-19. The CDR3 here is CASSPGRAATNEKLFF. Here the CDR3 DNA reads TGCGCCAGCAGCCCGGGCAGGGCAGCAACTAATGAAAAACTGTTTTTT.